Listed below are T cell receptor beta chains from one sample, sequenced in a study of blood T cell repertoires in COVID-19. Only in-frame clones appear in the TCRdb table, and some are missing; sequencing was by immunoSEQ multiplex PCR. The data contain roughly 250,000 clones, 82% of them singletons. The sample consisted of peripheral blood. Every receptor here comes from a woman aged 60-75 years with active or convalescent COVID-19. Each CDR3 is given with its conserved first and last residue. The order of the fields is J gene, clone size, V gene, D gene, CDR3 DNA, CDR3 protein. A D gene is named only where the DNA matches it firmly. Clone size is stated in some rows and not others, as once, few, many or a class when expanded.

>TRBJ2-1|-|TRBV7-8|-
TGTGCCAGCAACCCGGGTCCCGCGCGGAATGAGCAGTTCTTC
CASNPGPARNEQFF
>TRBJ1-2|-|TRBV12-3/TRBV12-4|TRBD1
TGTGCCAGCAGCCGGACAGGCTCCTATGGCTACACCTTC
CASSRTGSYGYTF
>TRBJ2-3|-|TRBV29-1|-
TGCAGCGTTGAGGGAGCGCGCACAGATACGCAGTATTTT
CSVEGARTDTQYF
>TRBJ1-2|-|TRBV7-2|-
TGTGCCAGCAGCTTAGATCCCCCCGGCTATGGCTACACCTTC
CASSLDPPGYGYTF
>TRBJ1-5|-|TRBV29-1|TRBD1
TGCAGCGTTGCCGGGACAGACAATCAGCCCCAGCATTTT
CSVAGTDNQPQHF
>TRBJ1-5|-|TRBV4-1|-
TGCGCCAGCAGCCCTGGGGTGGGAGGCGGACTTGGCAATCAGCCCCAGCATTTT
CASSPGVGGGLGNQPQHF
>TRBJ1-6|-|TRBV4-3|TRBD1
TGCGCCAGCAGCCAACAACAGGGGCGGAATTCACCCCTCCACTTT
CASSQQQGRNSPLHF
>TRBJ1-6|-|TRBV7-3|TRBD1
TGTGCCAGCAGCTTAGGCAGGGGGATGAATTCACCCCTCCACTTT
CASSLGRGMNSPLHF
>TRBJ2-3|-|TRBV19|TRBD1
TGTGCCAGTAGACAAGGGGGCATGGATACGCAGTATTTT
CASRQGGMDTQYF
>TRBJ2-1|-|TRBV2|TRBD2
TGTGCCAGCAAACCGGGACTAGTAAGCAATGAGCAGTTCTTC
CASKPGLVSNEQFF
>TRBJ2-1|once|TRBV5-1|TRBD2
TGCGCCCGCAGCTATCGCGGGGGGGGATCCAATGAGCAGTTCTTC
CARSYRGGGSNEQFF
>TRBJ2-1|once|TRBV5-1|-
TGCGCCAGCAGCTTGGTGAGTGGGAGCTCCTACAATGAGCAGTTCTTC
CASSLVSGSSYNEQFF
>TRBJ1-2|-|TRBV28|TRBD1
TGTGCCACCTTGTTGCAGGGGGCTAGGGGCTACACCTTC
CATLLQGARGYTF
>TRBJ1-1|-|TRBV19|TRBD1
TGTGCCAGTAGTAGACAGGGAGACACTGAAGCTTTCTTT
CASSRQGDTEAFF
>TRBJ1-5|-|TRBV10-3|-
TGTGCCATCAGTGGAGCGGGACCCAATCAGCCCCAGCATTTT
CAISGAGPNQPQHF
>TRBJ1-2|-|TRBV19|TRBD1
TGTGCCAGTAGTATGGACGGGCAGGGGGCTAGATCGGAAGGCTACACCTTC
CASSMDGQGARSEGYTF
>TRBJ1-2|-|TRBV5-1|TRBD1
TGCGCCAGCAGCTTGGGGGACAGCAGTTATGGCTACACCTTC
CASSLGDSSYGYTF